The 14 T cell receptor beta chains presented below share a single source sample, sequenced in a study of regulatory T cells in long-lasting Graves disease. Time point indicated: persistent/refractory GD, antithyroid drugs over 5 years with positive TRAb. PBMCs were the source of the RNA used for TCR sequencing. Construction of TCR beta libraries relied on iRepertoire HTBI primers and on Arm-PCR targeting CDR3 regions. TCRdb processed the multiplex PCR reads anew with MiXCR; each CDR3 protein has one entry. The table records about 460,000 distinct CDR3 sequences, roughly 23% of them present only once. The sequences come from peripheral blood mononuclear cells (PBMCs), collected when the disease was refractory, from a patient treated with antithyroid drugs. The source is a female donor with Graves disease.

The chain uses TRBV28 and TRBJ2-1; 9 nucleotides match TRBD1. CDR1 is MDHEN and CDR2 is SYDVKM in the germline V gene. The length of the CDR3 is 16 residues. V lost 1 base and J lost 3; bases outside the gene matches: 4. In DNA, the CDR3 is TGTGCCAGCAGTTTATATGGACAGGGGTACTACAATGAGCAGTTCTTC. Translated, it gives CASSLYGQGYYNEQFF.

Concerning this clonotype itself: A much larger clone differs by one base, so this may be a read error. Without the conserved terminal phenylalanine or tryptophan, this CDR3 likely stems from a read error. The rearrangement links TRBV11-3 to TRBJ1-2, with 7 bases matching TRBD1. V dropped 4 bases and J dropped 4; count of bases not matched to a gene: 9. Germline CDR1 SGHNT, CDR2 YENEEA. The CDR3 loop spans 15 amino acids. CDR3 in amino acids: CASSSLRDRFYGYTL. The CDR3 DNA sequence: TGTGCCAGCAGCTCCCTGAGGGACAGATTCTATGGCTACACCCTC.

The chain links TRBV10-3 to TRBJ1-2; D is unclear. The CDR3 sequence is 15 residues long. Looked up from germline, CDR1 is ENHRY and CDR2 is SYGVKD. V was clipped by 0 bases and J by 3 bases, with 11 bases between them. The chain's CDR3 is CAISESRELDYGYTF. CDR3 nucleotides: TGTGCCATCAGTGAGTCAAGGGAGCTTGACTATGGCTACACCTTC.

This chain joins TRBV18 and TRBJ2-7; possible D gene TRBD2, 5 bases. This CDR3 region has 15 residues. V shed 8 bases and J shed 0 bases, with 17 bases lying between them. Germline CDR1 reads KGHSH; CDR2 reads LQKENI. The CDR3 bases are TGTGCCAGCACTCCGGGATCAGGAAGCTCCTACGAGCAGTACTTC. Encoded protein: CASTPGSGSSYEQYF.

This clonotype showed up just a few times. CDR3 nucleotides: TGCAGCGTGGAGGACAGCGCAAATGAAAAACTGTTTTTT. Translated, it gives CSVEDSANEKLFF. The chain combines TRBV29-1 with TRBJ1-4, with D perhaps TRBD1 (6 bases). Trimming left V 6 bases short and J 5 bases short, with 13 bases between. CDR1 is SQVTM, CDR2 ANQGSEA, per germline. The CDR3 spans 13 residues.

This clonotype was seen ten or more times. The chain carries TRBV11-2 and TRBJ1-2; TRBD1 aligns across 9 bases. The CDR3 is 18 residues long. The V gene end was trimmed by 5 bases and the J gene end by 4 bases; junction bases not matched to a gene: 17. CDR1 is SGHAT and CDR2 is FQNNGV in the germline V gene. The CDR3 loop reads CASSPPDRGVRDIYGYTF. DNA for the CDR3: TGTGCCAGCAGCCCCCCGGACAGGGGAGTTAGGGATATCTATGGCTACACCTTC. Combining the CDR3 with reference TRBV11-2 and TRBJ1-2 gives the whole variable domain EAGVAQSPRYKIIEKRQSVAFWCNPISGHATLYWYQQILGQGPKLLIQFQNNGVVDDSQLPKDRFSAERLKGVDSTLKIQPAKLEDSAVYLCASSPPDRGVRDIYGYTFGSGTRLTVV.

This clonotype was observed many times. V and J are TRBV6-5 and TRBJ1-5; no firm D call. The ends were cut back, 4 bases at V and 8 bases at J, with 15 bases in the middle. The CDR3 runs to 14 residues. Germline V gene sequence: CDR1 MNHEY, CDR2 SVGAGI. CDR3 amino acids: CASSLREAWEPQHF. In DNA form, the CDR3 reads TGTGCCAGCAGTTTAAGAGAAGCTTGGGAGCCCCAGCATTTT.

This clonotype was counted a few times. The V call is TRBV6-2 or TRBV6-3, the J call TRBJ2-7; D is perhaps TRBD2 (6 bases). Trimming left V 6 bases short and J 2 bases short, with 17 bases between. The germline V gene encodes CDR1 MNHEY and CDR2 SVGEGT. The CDR3 is 15 amino acids. CDR3 nucleotides: TGTGCCAGCAGCTTACTAGCTCTATCACCCTACGAGCAGTACTTC. Translated, it gives CASSLLALSPYEQYF.

This clonotype was counted between two and nine times. This sequence joins TRBV18 and TRBJ1-1; no reliable D call. Germline V gene lookup returns CDR1 KGHSH and CDR2 LQKENI. The CDR3 has 14 amino acids. The V gene lost 1 base and the J gene lost 3 bases, with 9 bases spanning the gap. The DNA of the CDR3 is TGTGCCAGCTCACCACGGGAGAGGGACACTGAAGCTTTCTTT. Translation gives CASSPRERDTEAFF.

The chain carries TRBV6-2 or TRBV6-3 and TRBJ2-7; 10 bases agree with TRBD2. V was clipped by 6 bases and J by 6 bases; unmatched bases: 8. The V gene's germline CDR1 is MNHEY and CDR2 SVGEGT. CDR3 length: 14 amino acids. The CDR3 reads CASRPSGSKSEQYF. CDR3 coding DNA: TGTGCCAGCAGACCTAGCGGGAGTAAGAGCGAGCAGTACTTC.

The V gene is TRBV2, the J gene TRBJ2-7; D possibly corresponds to TRBD1 (6 bases). V was cut by 7 bases and J by 2 bases, with 9 bases left in between. CDR3 length equals 12 residues. Germline loops: CDR1 SNHLY, CDR2 FYNNEI. The CDR3 reads CASMGAAYEQYF. CDR3 DNA: TGTGCCAGCATGGGGGCGGCCTACGAGCAGTACTTC. The whole variable domain, filled in from reference TRBV2 and TRBJ2-7, reads EPEVTQTPSHQVTQMGQEVILRCVPISNHLYFYWYRQILGQKVEFLVSFYNNEISEKSEIFDDQFSVERPDGSNFTLKIRSTKLEDSAMYFCASMGAAYEQYFGPGTRLTVT.

This clonotype was seen a few times. The chain is built from TRBV7-2 and TRBJ2-7; 9 bases align to TRBD2. Losses at the gene ends were 0 bases for V and 4 bases for J; bases not matched to a gene: 4. The CDR3 consists of 15 residues. Germline CDR1 and CDR2: SGHTA and FQGNSA. Written as DNA, the CDR3 is TGTGCCAGCAGCTTAGCTAGCGGGAGTACATACGAGCAGTACTTC. This translates into CASSLASGSTYEQYF. The full variable domain, in which reference TRBV7-2 and TRBJ2-7 provide the parts outside the CDR3, is GAGVSQSPSNKVTEKGKDVELRCDPISGHTALYWYRQSLGQGLEFLIYFQGNSAPDKSGLPSDRFSAERTGGSVSTLTIQRTQQEDSAVYLCASSLASGSTYEQYFGPGTRLTVT.

This clonotype appeared a few times. CDR3 bases: TGTGCCAGCAGCTTCCAGGGGGGAAATCAGCCCCAGCATTTT. Protein product: CASSFQGGNQPQHF. J is TRBJ1-5 and V is TRBV13, with 7 bases fitting TRBD1. CDR3 length: 14 residues. V lost 3 bases to trimming and J lost 4 bases; unmatched junction nucleotides: 3. Germline V gives CDR1 PRHDT, CDR2 FYEKMQ (reference sequence).

At least ten counts were recorded for this clonotype. The chain links TRBV12-3 or TRBV12-4 to TRBJ2-7, with TRBD2 matching 15 bases. Trimming at V came to 6 bases and at J to 2 bases, leaving 2 bases not matched to a gene. The CDR3 is made up of 15 amino acids. The CDR3 here is CASRRTSGGAYEQYF. The CDR3 DNA reads as TGTGCCAGCAGGCGGACTAGCGGGGGGGCCTACGAGCAGTACTTC.